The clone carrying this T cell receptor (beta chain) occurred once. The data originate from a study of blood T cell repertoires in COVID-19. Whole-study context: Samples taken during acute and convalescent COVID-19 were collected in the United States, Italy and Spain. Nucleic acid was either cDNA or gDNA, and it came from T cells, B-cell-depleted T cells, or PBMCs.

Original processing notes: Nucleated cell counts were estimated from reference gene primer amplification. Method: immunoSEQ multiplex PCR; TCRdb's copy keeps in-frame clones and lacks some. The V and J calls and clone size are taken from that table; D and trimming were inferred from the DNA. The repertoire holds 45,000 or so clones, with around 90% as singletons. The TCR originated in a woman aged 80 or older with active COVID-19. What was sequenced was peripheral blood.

As DNA, the CDR3 is TGTGCCAGCAGCTGGACAGGGGTCCCGGGGAAAGGGGAGCTGTTTTTT. Protein product: CASSWTGVPGKGELFF. The chain couples TRBV3-1 (or the pseudogene TRBV3-2) to TRBJ2-2; 9 nucleotides agree with TRBD1. Germline V CDR1 and CDR2: LGHDT, YNNKEL (reference sequence). This CDR3 region has 16 residues. Trimming cost V 5 bases and J 8 bases; bases outside gene matches: 12.